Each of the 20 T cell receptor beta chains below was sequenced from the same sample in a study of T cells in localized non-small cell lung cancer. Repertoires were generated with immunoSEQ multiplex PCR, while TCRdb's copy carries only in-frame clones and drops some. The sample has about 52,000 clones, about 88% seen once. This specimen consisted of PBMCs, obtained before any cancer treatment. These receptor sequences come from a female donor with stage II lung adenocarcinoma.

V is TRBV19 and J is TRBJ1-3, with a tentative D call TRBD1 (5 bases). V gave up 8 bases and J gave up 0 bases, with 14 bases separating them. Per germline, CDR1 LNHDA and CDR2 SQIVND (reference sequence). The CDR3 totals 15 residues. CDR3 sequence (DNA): TGTGCCAGTCGGGGACTGTTCGGCTCTGGAAACACCATATATTTT. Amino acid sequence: CASRGLFGSGNTIYF. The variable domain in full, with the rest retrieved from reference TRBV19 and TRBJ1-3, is DGGITQSPKYLFRKEGQNVTLSCEQNLNHDAMYWYRQDPGQGLRLIYYSQIVNDFQKGDIAEGYSVSREKKESFPLTVTSAQKNPTAFYLCASRGLFGSGNTIYFGEGSWLTVV.

CDR3 sequence reads: CASSLSSDTEQYF. For the CDR3, the DNA is TGTGCCAGCAGCTTATCCTCCGACACAGAGCAGTACTTC. The gene calls are TRBV7-9 and TRBJ2-7; D is ambiguous. Germline CDR1 and CDR2: SEHNR and FQNEAQ (reference sequence). V was pared by 2 bases and J by 7 bases, with 12 bases between. The CDR3 covers 13 residues.

CDR3 bases: TGTGCCAGCAGCCCCCGATCTAGCTCTGGAAACACCATATATTTT. Protein sequence: CASSPRSSSGNTIYF. V usage is TRBV9 and J usage is TRBJ1-3; D ambiguous. The germline V gene encodes CDR1 SGDLS and CDR2 YYNGEE. Trimming cost V 4 bases and J 0 bases, with 11 bases left between them. This CDR3 has 15 residues.

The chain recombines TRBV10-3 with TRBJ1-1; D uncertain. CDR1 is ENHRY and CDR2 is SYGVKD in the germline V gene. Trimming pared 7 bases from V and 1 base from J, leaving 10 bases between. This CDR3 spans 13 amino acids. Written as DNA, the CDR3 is TGTGCCATCACTCAGGCAGCGAACACTGAAGCTTTCTTT. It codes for CAITQAANTEAFF.

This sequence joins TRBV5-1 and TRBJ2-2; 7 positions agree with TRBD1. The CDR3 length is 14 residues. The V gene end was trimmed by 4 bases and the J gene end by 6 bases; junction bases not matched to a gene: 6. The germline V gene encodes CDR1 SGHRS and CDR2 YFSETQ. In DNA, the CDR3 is TGCGCCAGCAGCGGGGACAGTTACTCCGGGGAGCTGTTTTTT. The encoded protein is CASSGDSYSGELFF.

The CDR3 sequence: CASSLLGAVETQYF. CDR3 bases: TGTGCCAGCAGCTTGCTAGGGGCGGTTGAGACCCAGTACTTC. The rearrangement uses TRBV5-4 and TRBJ2-5; TRBD1 is a possible D gene (5 bases). The V end lost 1 base, the J end lost 5 bases, and 12 bases lay between the germline ends. Germline V lookup: CDR1 SGHNT, CDR2 YYREEE (reference sequence). The CDR3 runs to 14 residues.

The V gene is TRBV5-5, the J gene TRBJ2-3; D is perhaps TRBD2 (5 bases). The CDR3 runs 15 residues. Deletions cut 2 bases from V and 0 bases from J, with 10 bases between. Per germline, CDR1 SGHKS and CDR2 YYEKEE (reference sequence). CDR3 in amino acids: CASSFQLASTDTQYF. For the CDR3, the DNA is TGTGCCAGCAGCTTCCAATTAGCGAGCACAGATACGCAGTATTTT.

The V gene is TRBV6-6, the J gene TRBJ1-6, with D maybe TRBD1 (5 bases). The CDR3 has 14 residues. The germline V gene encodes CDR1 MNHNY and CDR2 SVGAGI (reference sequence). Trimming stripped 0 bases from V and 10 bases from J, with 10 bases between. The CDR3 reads CASSYSGGGSPLHF. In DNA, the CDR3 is TGTGCCAGCAGTTACTCGGGGGGTGGATCACCCCTCCACTTT.

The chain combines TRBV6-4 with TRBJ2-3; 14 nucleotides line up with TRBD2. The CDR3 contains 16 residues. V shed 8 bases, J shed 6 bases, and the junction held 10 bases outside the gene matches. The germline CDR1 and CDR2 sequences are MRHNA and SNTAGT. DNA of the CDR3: TGTGCCAGCTCCTTAGGGACTAGCGGGGGCAGGGATACGCAGTATTTT. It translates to CASSLGTSGGRDTQYF.

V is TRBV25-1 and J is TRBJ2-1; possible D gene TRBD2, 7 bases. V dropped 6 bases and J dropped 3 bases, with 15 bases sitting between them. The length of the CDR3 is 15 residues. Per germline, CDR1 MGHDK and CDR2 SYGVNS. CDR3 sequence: CASRRGDTIYNEQFF. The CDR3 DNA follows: TGTGCCAGCAGACGGGGGGACACGATCTACAATGAGCAGTTCTTC.

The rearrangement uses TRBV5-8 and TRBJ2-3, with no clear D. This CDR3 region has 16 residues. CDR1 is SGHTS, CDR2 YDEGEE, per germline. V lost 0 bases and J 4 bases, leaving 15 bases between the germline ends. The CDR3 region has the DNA TGTGCCAGCAGCTTGGGGAAAAAGGCGATCTCAGATACGCAGTATTTT. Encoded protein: CASSLGKKAISDTQYF.

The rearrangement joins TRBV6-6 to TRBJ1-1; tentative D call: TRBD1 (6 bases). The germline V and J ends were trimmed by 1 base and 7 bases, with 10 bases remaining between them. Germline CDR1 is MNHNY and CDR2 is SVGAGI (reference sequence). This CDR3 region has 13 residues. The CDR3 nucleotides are TGTGCCAGCAGTTACTTCCTAGGGGGTGAAGCTTTCTTT. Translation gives CASSYFLGGEAFF.

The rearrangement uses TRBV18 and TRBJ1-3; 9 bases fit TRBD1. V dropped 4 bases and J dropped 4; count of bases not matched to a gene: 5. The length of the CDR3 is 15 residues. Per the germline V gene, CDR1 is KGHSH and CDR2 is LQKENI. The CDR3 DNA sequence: TGTGCCAGCTCACGGAACAGGGGGCTCGGAAACACCATATATTTT. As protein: CASSRNRGLGNTIYF.

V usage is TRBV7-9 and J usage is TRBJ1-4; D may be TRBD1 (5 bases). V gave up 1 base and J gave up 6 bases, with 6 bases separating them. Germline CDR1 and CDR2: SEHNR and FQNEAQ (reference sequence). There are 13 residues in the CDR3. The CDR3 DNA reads TGTGCCAGCAGCTTAGTACAGGATGAAAAACTGTTTTTT. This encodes CASSLVQDEKLFF.

CDR3 DNA: TGTGCCAGCAGTTCGCTGGGGGGATCGGGAACTGAAGCTTTCTTT. It encodes CASSSLGGSGTEAFF. The chain uses TRBV28 and TRBJ1-1; D is possibly TRBD1 (5 bases). This CDR3 has 15 residues. Germline lookup yields CDR1 MDHEN and CDR2 SYDVKM. The V gene lost 4 bases and the J gene lost 5 bases, with 17 bases spanning the gap.

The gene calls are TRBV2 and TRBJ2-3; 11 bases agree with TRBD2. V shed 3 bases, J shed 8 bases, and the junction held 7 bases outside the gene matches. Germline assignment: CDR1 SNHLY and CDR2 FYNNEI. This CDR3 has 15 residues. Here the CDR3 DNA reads TGTGCCAGCAGTGAGAATAGCGGGGGGGCAGGTACGCAGTATTTT. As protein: CASSENSGGAGTQYF.

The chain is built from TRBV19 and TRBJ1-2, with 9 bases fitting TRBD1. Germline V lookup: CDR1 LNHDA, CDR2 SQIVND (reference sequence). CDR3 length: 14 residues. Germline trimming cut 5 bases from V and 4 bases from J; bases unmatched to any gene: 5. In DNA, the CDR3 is TGTGCCAGTAGTCCCCGGGACAGGGTCTATGGCTACACCTTC. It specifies CASSPRDRVYGYTF.

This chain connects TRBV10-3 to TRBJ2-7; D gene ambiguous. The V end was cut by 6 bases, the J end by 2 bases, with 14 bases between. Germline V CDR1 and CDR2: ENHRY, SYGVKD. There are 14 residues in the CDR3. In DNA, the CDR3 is TGTGCCATCAGCGCCTCGGACGGTACCTACGAGCAGTACTTC. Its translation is CAISASDGTYEQYF.

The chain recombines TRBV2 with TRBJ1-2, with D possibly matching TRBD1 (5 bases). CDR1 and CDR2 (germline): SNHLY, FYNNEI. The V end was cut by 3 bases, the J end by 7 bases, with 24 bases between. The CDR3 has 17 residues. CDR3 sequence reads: CASSERGSPLKTAGYTF. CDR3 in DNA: TGTGCCAGCAGTGAGCGGGGCTCACCACTAAAGACTGCTGGCTACACCTTC.

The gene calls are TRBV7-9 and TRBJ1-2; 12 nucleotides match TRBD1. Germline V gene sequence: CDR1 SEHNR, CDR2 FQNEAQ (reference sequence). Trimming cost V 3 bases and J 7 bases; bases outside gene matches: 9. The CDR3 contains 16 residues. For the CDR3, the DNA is TGTGCCAGCAGCTTCTCCGGGACAGGGGGCTTAGGTGGCTACACCTTC. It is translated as CASSFSGTGGLGGYTF. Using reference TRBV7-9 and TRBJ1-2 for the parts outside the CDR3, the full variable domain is DTGVSQNPRHKITKRGQNVTFRCDPISEHNRLYWYRQTLGQGPEFLTYFQNEAQLEKSRLLSDRFSAERPKGSFSTLEIQRTEQGDSAMYLCASSFSGTGGLGGYTFGSGTRLTVV.